These 16 T cell receptor beta chains originate from one sample sequenced in a study of Ad26.COV2.S vaccination and SARS-CoV-2 variants. Here immunoSEQ multiplex PCR was the method, and the copy in TCRdb shows in-frame clones only, minus some. The table lists about 320,000 clones, around four fifths of them singletons. The sample's treatment: around 19 received Ad26.COV2.S at low or high dose, single or two shots; about five received placebo; per-sample allocation not given. Samples came from day 63 after the first vaccine or placebo injection. The sample here was peripheral blood, taken in a trial of Ad26.COV2.S vaccine versus placebo. The source of these receptors is a person between 18 and 60 years old who received the Ad26.COV2.S COVID-19 vaccine or a placebo.

The table lists this clone with a count of one. The CDR3 DNA follows: TGTGCCAGCAGTTTAGTTGGCCGGGAGCTGTTTTTT. Its protein product is CASSLVGRELFF. The J gene is TRBJ2-2, the V gene TRBV12-3 or TRBV12-4; D remains ambiguous. V lost 1 base and J 9 bases, leaving 6 bases between the germline ends. CDR3 length: 12 residues.

The V gene is TRBV6-1, the J gene TRBJ1-6; D remains ambiguous. The V and J ends lost 1 base and 7 bases respectively, with 8 bases between them. CDR1 is MNHNS and CDR2 is SASEGT in the germline V gene. The CDR3 totals 14 residues. CDR3 amino acids: CASSEGQVNSPLHF. CDR3 coding DNA: TGTGCCAGCAGTGAAGGTCAGGTCAATTCACCCCTCCACTTT.

The DNA for the CDR3 is TGTGCCAGTTCGGATTACAGCTCTGGGGCCAACGTCCTGACTTTC. Its translation is CASSDYSSGANVLTF. This chain links TRBV9 with TRBJ2-6; no reliable D call. Germline V lookup: CDR1 SGDLS, CDR2 YYNGEE. V was trimmed by 8 bases and J by 0 bases, leaving 12 bases between them. The length of the CDR3 is 15 residues.

The genes are TRBV4-1 and TRBJ2-6, with D perhaps matching TRBD1 (5 bases). CDR1 and CDR2 (germline): MGHRA, YSYEKL. The V gene lost 4 bases and the J gene lost 1 base, with 14 bases spanning the gap. The CDR3 contains 17 residues. The CDR3: CASSPPQVSSGANVLTF. Here the CDR3 DNA reads TGCGCCAGCAGCCCACCACAGGTCTCTTCTGGGGCCAACGTCCTGACTTTC.

The chain links TRBV7-9 to TRBJ1-5; TRBD1 agrees at 9 bases. Germline CDR1 SEHNR, CDR2 FQNEAQ (reference sequence). The CDR3 contains 18 residues. Trimming took 1 base from V and 4 from J; bases not matched to a gene: 11. CDR3 in DNA: TGTGCCAGCAGCTTAGTCGCGGCCGGGACAGGGTCTAATCAGCCCCAGCATTTT. This codes for CASSLVAAGTGSNQPQHF.

The chain joins TRBV11-2 to TRBJ1-6, with a possible D match to TRBD1 (5 bases). Trimming shortened V by 8 bases and J by 9 bases, and 14 bases separated the two germline ends. Germline V lookup: CDR1 SGHAT, CDR2 FQNNGV. CDR3 size: 13 residues. DNA of the CDR3: TGTGCCAGCTTGGTTAGTAGGGGTTCACCCCTCCACTTT. It encodes CASLVSRGSPLHF.

The CDR3 protein is CASSNLAGGPSEQFF. The CDR3 region has the DNA TGTGCCAGCAGCAACCTAGCGGGGGGGCCGAGTGAGCAGTTCTTC. The V and J genes are TRBV2 and TRBJ2-1, with 12 bases aligning to TRBD2. This CDR3 is built from 15 residues. From germline, CDR1 is SNHLY and CDR2 FYNNEI. Trimming removed 6 bases from V and 9 bases from J; junction bases left unmatched: 9.

This clone came up a few times. The rearrangement links TRBV28 to TRBJ1-3, with D maybe TRBD1 (5 bases). Germline CDR1 reads MDHEN; CDR2 reads SYDVKM. Trimming shortened V by 1 base and J by 4 bases, and 14 bases separated the two germline ends. The CDR3 runs 16 residues. CDR3 nucleotides: TGTGCCAGCAGTTTATTAGCGGGGCCGGGAGGAAACACCATATATTTT. The encoded protein is CASSLLAGPGGNTIYF. The full variable domain, completed using reference TRBV28 and TRBJ1-3, is DVKVTQSSRYLVKRTGEKVFLECVQDMDHENMFWYRQDPGLGLRLIYFSYDVKMKEKGDIPEGYSVSREKKERFSLILESASTNQTSMYLCASSLLAGPGGNTIYFGEGSWLTVV.

CDR3 region: CASSRLLTSGLKNEQFF. The CDR3 DNA reads as TGCGCCAGCAGCCGGCTTCTTACTAGCGGCCTTAAAAATGAGCAGTTCTTC. V is TRBV4-1 and J is TRBJ2-1; 8 bases align to TRBD2. The trim removed 4 bases at V and 7 bases at J, leaving 15 bases unmatched. This CDR3 spans 17 amino acids. Germline V gene lookup returns CDR1 MGHRA and CDR2 YSYEKL.

The chain carries TRBV21-1 and TRBJ1-4. TRBV21-1 is a pseudogene. This CDR3 spans 16 amino acids. The CDR3 nucleotides are TGTGCCAGCAGCATTTTCGGACCCCTCCGGAGTGAAAAACTGTTTTTT. This codes for CASSIFGPLRSEKLFF.

This clone appeared a single time. The chain employs TRBV10-3 and TRBJ1-1; a weak D match, TRBD1 (5 bases). V shed 1 base and J shed 3 bases, with 15 bases lying between them. The V gene's germline CDR1 is ENHRY and CDR2 SYGVKD. The CDR3 has 16 amino acids. Here the CDR3 DNA reads TGTGCCATCAGTGAGTTCCGGGGCGCCGGGTACACTGAAGCTTTCTTT. This codes for CAISEFRGAGYTEAFF.

The chain employs TRBV18 and TRBJ2-7, with TRBD1 as a possible D gene (6 bases). Trimming stripped 3 bases from V and 3 bases from J, with 18 bases between. The germline V gene encodes CDR1 KGHSH and CDR2 LQKENI. The CDR3 runs to 16 residues. CDR3 in amino acids: CASSPYRDKSFYEQYF. The CDR3 coding sequence is TGTGCCAGCTCACCTTACCGGGACAAAAGTTTCTACGAGCAGTACTTC.

The rearrangement links TRBV4-2 to TRBJ2-1, with 14 bases that match TRBD2. The CDR3 runs 13 residues. V lost 4 bases and J lost 15; bases outside the gene matches: 5. From germline, CDR1 is LGHNA and CDR2 YNFKEQ. CDR3 DNA: TGTGCCAGCAGCCGACTAGCGGGGGGGCCAACGTTCTTC. The encoded protein is CASSRLAGGPTFF.

This clone was seen only a few times. The chain is built from TRBV5-1 and TRBJ2-1, with 14 bases lining up with TRBD2. Looked up from germline, CDR1 is SGHRS and CDR2 is YFSETQ. Trimming removed 7 bases from V and 6 bases from J; junction bases left unmatched: 9. The CDR3 extends over 16 amino acids. The chain's CDR3 is CASGLIGTSGGNEQFF. Written as DNA, the CDR3 is TGCGCCAGCGGCCTCATAGGGACTAGCGGGGGCAATGAGCAGTTCTTC.

This sequence joins TRBV11-1 and TRBJ2-5; D call uncertain. Trimming took off 2 bases at V and 1 base at J, with 8 bases between the two ends. Looked up from germline, CDR1 is SGHAT and CDR2 is FQDESV (reference sequence). CDR3 length: 14 residues. The CDR3 DNA sequence: TGTGCCAGCAGCTTAAGAGGAGTCCAAGAGACCCAGTACTTC. Its translation is CASSLRGVQETQYF. The full variable domain, with the rest looked up from reference TRBV11-1 and TRBJ2-5, is EAEVAQSPRYKITEKSQAVAFWCDPISGHATLYWYRQILGQGPELLVQFQDESVVDDSQLPKDRFSAERLKGVDSTLKIQPAELGDSAMYLCASSLRGVQETQYFGPGTRLLVL.

This clone was observed a handful of times. This specimen includes other DNA sequences encoding the same CDR3. The V gene is TRBV5-1, the J gene TRBJ1-1; TRBD1 aligns across 8 bases. Trimming removed 3 bases from V and 4 bases from J; junction bases left unmatched: 2. Germline assignment: CDR1 SGHRS and CDR2 YFSETQ. The length of the CDR3 is 13 residues. The chain's CDR3 is CASSSGQGTEAFF. CDR3 nucleotide sequence: TGCGCCAGCAGCTCCGGACAGGGCACTGAAGCTTTCTTT. Drawing the rest from reference TRBV5-1 and TRBJ1-1, the complete variable domain is KAGVTQTPRYLIKTRGQQVTLSCSPISGHRSVSWYQQTPGQGLQFLFEYFSETQRNKGNFPGRFSGRQFSNSRSEMNVSTLELGDSALYLCASSSGQGTEAFFGQGTRLTVV.